These 4 T cell receptor beta chains originate from one sample sequenced in a study of a mutant IDH1 vaccine in newly diagnosed glioma. Sequencing used immunoSEQ multiplex PCR; TCRdb keeps in-frame clones, though not all of them. The repertoire holds tens of thousands of clones, with 80% to 90% as singletons. These receptors' antigens are unknown. Time point reported: week 35, safety follow-up. The study gave 300 ug of mutant IDH1 20-mer peptide per vaccine dose, with topical imiquimod. Here the sequenced sample was PBMCs, taken from a glioma patient whose treatment included an IDH1 peptide vaccine. These receptors all stem from a man aged 40-49 years with glioma.

A few counts support this clone. The chain recombines TRBV5-1 with TRBJ2-5; 7 nucleotides align to TRBD1. Germline-derived CDR1 and CDR2 are SGHRS and YFSETQ. V shed 4 bases and J 3 bases; nucleotides not matched to a gene: 6. The CDR3 loop spans 14 amino acids. CDR3 nucleotides: TGCGCCAGCAGCCCTAGTGACAGGGAAGAGACCCAGTACTTC. Translation gives CASSPSDREETQYF.

The chain has TRBV5-5 and TRBJ1-4; unclear D gene. The CDR3 extends over 15 amino acids. CDR1 and CDR2 from the germline V gene are SGHKS and YYEKEE (reference sequence). With 0 bases removed from V and 8 bases from J, the gap between germline ends came to 14 bases. CDR3 sequence reads: CASSLGHQDGEKLFF. CDR3 bases: TGTGCCAGCAGCTTGGGACATCAAGACGGAGAAAAACTGTTTTTT.

The chain links TRBV19 to TRBJ1-5; D is possibly TRBD1 (5 bases). The CDR3 sequence is 16 residues long. V shed 0 bases and J shed 0 bases, with 9 bases lying between them. Germline assignment: CDR1 LNHDA and CDR2 SQIVND (reference sequence). In DNA, the CDR3 is TGTGCCAGTAGTATAGATCGGGACTATAGCAATCAGCCCCAGCATTTT. The encoded protein is CASSIDRDYSNQPQHF.

The chain links TRBV6-5 to TRBJ2-7; D not certain. V was cut by 4 bases and J by 7 bases, with 11 bases left in between. There are 12 residues in the CDR3. Looked up from germline, CDR1 is MNHEY and CDR2 is SVGAGI. CDR3 coding DNA: TGTGCCAGCAGTTTACGTTTGGGGGAGCAGTACTTC. Translating it yields CASSLRLGEQYF.